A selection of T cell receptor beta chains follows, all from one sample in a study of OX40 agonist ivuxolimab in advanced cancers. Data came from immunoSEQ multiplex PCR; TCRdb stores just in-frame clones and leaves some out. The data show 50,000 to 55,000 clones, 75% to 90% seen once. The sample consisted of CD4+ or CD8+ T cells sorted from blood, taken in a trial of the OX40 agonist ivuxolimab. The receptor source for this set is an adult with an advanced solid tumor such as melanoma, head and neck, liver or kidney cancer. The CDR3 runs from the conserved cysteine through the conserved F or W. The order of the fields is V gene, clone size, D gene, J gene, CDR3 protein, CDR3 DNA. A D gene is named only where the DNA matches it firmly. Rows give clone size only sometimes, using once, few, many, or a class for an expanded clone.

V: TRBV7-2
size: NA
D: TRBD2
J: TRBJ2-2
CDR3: CASSASGTSYTGELFF
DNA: TGTGCCAGCAGCGCGTCCGGGACTAGCTACACCGGGGAGCTGTTTTTT

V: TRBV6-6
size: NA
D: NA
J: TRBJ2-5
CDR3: CASSRGRGQETQYF
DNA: TGTGCCAGCAGTCGCGGCCGGGGACAAGAGACCCAGTACTTC

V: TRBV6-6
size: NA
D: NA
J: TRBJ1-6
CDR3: CASSKRGLPSLHF
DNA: TGTGCCAGCAGTAAGAGGGGACTGCCTTCCCTCCACTTT

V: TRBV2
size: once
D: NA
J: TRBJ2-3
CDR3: CASSGSSGSTDTQYF
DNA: TGTGCCAGCAGTGGGAGTAGCGGATCCACAGATACGCAGTATTTT

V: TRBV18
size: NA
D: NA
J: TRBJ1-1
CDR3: CASSPIGGGNTEAFF
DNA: TGTGCCAGCTCACCGATCGGTGGGGGGAACACTGAAGCTTTCTTT

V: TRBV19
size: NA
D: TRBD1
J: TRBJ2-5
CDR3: CASREDRGQETQYF
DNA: TGTGCCAGTAGAGAAGACAGGGGTCAAGAGACCCAGTACTTC

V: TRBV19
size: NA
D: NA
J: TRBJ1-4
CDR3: CASSQTDRSRKLFF
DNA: TGTGCCAGTAGTCAGACGGATCGTAGTAGAAAACTGTTTTTT

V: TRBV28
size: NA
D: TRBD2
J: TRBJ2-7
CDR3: CASSPGLAGGISYEQYF
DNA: TGTGCCAGCAGCCCGGGACTAGCGGGAGGAATCTCCTACGAGCAGTACTTC

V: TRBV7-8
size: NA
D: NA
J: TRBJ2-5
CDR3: CASSLVARTAPTQETQYF
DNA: TGTGCCAGCAGCTTAGTGGCCCGGACAGCCCCCACCCAAGAGACCCAGTACTTC

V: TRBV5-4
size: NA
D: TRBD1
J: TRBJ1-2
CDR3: CASSLRSGQGAYTF
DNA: TGTGCCAGCAGCTTGCGATCGGGACAGGGGGCCTACACCTTC

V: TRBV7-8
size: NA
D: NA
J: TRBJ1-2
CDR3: CASSLMDIANYGYTF
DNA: TGTGCCAGCAGCTTAATGGACATAGCTAACTATGGCTACACCTTC

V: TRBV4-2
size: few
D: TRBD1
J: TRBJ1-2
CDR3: CASSQEDRGREGYTF
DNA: TGTGCCAGCAGCCAAGAGGACAGGGGGCGCGAGGGCTACACCTTC

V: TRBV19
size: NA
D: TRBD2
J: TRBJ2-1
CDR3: CASGGTSGRANNEQFF
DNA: TGTGCCAGTGGCGGGACTAGCGGGAGGGCAAACAATGAGCAGTTCTTC

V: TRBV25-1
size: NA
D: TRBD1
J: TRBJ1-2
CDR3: CASESPGQGEGGYTF
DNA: TGTGCCAGCGAAAGCCCGGGACAGGGAGAAGGTGGCTACACCTTC

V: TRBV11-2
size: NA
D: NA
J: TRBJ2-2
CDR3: CASSLDATDNTGELFF
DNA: TGTGCCAGCAGCTTAGATGCAACAGATAACACCGGGGAGCTGTTTTTT

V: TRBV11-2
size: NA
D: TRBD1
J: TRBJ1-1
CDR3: CASSPGQPNTEAFF
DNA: TGTGCCAGCAGCCCGGGACAGCCTAACACTGAAGCTTTCTTT

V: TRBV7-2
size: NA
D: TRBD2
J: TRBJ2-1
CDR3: CASTYDGGKYNEQFF
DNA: TGTGCCAGCACCTACGACGGGGGGAAATACAATGAGCAGTTCTTC

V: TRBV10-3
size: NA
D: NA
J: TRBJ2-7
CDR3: CAISGAIQSSEQYF
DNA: TGTGCCATCAGCGGGGCAATACAATCGTCCGAGCAGTACTTC

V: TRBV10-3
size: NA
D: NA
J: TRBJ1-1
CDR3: CGTSGAGRAFF
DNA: TGTGGAACGAGTGGGGCAGGTCGGGCTTTCTTT

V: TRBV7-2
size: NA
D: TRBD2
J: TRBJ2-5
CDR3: CASSLAGPAGGQETQYF
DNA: TGTGCCAGCAGCTTAGCGGGTCCAGCGGGGGGCCAAGAGACCCAGTACTTC

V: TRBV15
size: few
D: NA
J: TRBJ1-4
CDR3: CATSRVTERKLFF
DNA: TGTGCCACCAGCAGAGTGACAGAAAGAAAACTGTTTTTT

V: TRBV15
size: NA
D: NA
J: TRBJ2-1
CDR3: CATSRNLYDEQFF
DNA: TGTGCCACCAGCAGGAACTTATACGATGAGCAGTTCTTC

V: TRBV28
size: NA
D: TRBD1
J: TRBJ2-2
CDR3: CASSEGQPTGELFF
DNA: TGTGCCAGCAGCGAGGGACAGCCAACCGGGGAGCTGTTTTTT

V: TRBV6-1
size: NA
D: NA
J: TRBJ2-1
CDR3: CASSEVGAGAQGSSYNEQFF
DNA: TGTGCCAGCAGTGAAGTCGGGGCAGGGGCCCAGGGGAGCTCCTACAATGAGCAGTTCTTC

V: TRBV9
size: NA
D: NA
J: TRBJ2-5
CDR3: CASSQGYQETQYF
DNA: TGTGCCAGCAGCCAGGGGTACCAAGAGACCCAGTACTTC

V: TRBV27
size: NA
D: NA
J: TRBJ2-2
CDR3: CASSFGGMLGTGELFF
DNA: TGTGCCAGCAGTTTTGGCGGGATGTTGGGCACCGGGGAGCTGTTTTTT

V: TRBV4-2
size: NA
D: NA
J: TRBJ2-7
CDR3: CASSRRTGTDSYEQYF
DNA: TGTGCCAGCAGCCGCCGGACTGGGACTGACTCCTACGAGCAGTACTTC

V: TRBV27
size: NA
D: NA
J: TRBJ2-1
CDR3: CASSFYNEQFF
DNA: TGTGCCAGCAGTTTCTACAATGAGCAGTTCTTC

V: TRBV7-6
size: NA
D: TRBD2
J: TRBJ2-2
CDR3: CASSLARTSGAGELFF
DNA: TGTGCCAGCAGCCTCGCCCGGACTAGCGGGGCCGGGGAGCTGTTTTTT

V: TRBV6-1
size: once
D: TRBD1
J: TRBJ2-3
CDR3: CASREQGQDTQYF
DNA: TGTGCCAGCAGAGAACAGGGGCAAGATACGCAGTATTTT

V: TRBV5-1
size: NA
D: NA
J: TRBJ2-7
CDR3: CASSLAVGRTGEQYF
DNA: TGCGCCAGCAGCTTGGCCGTGGGTCGGACGGGGGAGCAGTACTTC

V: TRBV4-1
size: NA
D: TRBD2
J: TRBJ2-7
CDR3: CASSQDEDSGRVERYF
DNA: TGCGCCAGCAGCCAAGATGAAGATAGCGGGAGAGTCGAGCGGTACTTC

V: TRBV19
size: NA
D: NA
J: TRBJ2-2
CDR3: CASSIFPGELFF
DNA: TGTGCCAGTAGTATATTTCCCGGGGAGCTGTTTTTT

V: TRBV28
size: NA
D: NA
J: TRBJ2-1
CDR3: CASITPGSYNEQFF
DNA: TGTGCCAGCATCACTCCGGGCTCCTACAATGAGCAGTTCTTC

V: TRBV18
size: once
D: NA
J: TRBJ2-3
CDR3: CASSPPYADTQYF
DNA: TGTGCCAGCTCACCACCGTATGCGGATACGCAGTATTTT

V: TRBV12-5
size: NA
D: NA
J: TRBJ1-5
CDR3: CASGLVQHQPQHF
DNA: TGTGCTAGTGGTTTGGTGCAACATCAGCCCCAGCATTTT

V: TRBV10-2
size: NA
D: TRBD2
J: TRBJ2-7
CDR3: CASSVTSGVSYEQYF
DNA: TGCGCCAGCAGTGTGACTAGCGGGGTCTCCTACGAGCAGTACTTC

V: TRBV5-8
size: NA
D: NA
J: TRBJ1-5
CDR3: CASSLLRTNQPQHF
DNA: TGTGCCAGCAGCTTACTTAGGACGAATCAGCCCCAGCATTTT

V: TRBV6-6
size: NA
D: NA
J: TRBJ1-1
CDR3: CASSDLGKGNTEAFF
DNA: TGTGCCAGCTCAGACTTAGGGAAAGGGAACACTGAAGCTTTCTTT

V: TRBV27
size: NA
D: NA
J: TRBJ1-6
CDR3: CASSQLQEPYNSPLHF
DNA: TGTGCCAGCAGCCAGTTACAGGAGCCCTATAATTCACCCCTCCACTTT

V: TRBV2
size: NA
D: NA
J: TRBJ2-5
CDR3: CASRRFAGETQYF
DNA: TGTGCCAGCAGGCGGTTTGCGGGGGAGACCCAGTACTTC

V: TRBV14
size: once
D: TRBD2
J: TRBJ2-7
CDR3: CASSHRTSGRFPYEQYF
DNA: TGTGCCAGCAGCCACCGGACTAGCGGGAGGTTCCCCTACGAGCAGTACTTC